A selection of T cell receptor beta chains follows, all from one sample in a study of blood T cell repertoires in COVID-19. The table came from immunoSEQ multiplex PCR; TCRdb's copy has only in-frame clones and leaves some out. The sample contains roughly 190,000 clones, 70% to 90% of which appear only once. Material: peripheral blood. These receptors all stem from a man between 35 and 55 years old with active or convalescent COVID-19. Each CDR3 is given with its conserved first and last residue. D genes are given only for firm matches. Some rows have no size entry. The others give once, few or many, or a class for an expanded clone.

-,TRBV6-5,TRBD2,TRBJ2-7,TGTGCCACCTCGACCCGGACTAGCGCAAGGTGGGAGCAGTACTTC,CATSTRTSARWEQYF
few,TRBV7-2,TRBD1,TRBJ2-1,TGTGCCAGCACTCAGACAGGGGCCTACAATGAGCAGTTCTTC,CASTQTGAYNEQFF
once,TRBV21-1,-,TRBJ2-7,TGTGCCAGCAGCAAACGACGGACTAGCGGGAGGAACGACGAGCAGTACTTC,CASSKRRTSGRNDEQYF
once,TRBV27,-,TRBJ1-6,TGTGCCAGCACCGAACTTAGGGGAGGCGCTGGGAATTCACCCCTCCACTTT,CASTELRGGAGNSPLHF
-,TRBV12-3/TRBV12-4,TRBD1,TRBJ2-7,TGTGCCAGTTGGGGACAGGGGGCTTACGAGCAGTACTTC,CASWGQGAYEQYF
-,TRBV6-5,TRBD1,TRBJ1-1,TGTGCCAGCAGTTATAAGGGGACAGCGATGAACACTGAAGCTTTCTTT,CASSYKGTAMNTEAFF
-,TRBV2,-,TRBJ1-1,TGTGCCAGCAGAGAGAGGGAGGGGACTGAAGCTTTCTTT,CASREREGTEAFF
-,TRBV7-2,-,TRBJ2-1,TGTGCCAGCAGCCGGACAATTCAAGGCCTAAACAATCGCAATGAGCAGTTCTTC,CASSRTIQGLNNRNEQFF
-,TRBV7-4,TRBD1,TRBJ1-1,TGTGCCAGCAGCCTCGGAAAGGGGGCGCCTGCGTACACTGAAGCTTTCTTT,CASSLGKGAPAYTEAFF
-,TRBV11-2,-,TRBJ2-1,TGTGCCAGCAGCTTAGACGGGGTATTGGATGAGCAGTTCTTC,CASSLDGVLDEQFF
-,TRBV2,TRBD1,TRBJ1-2,TGTGCCAGCCGCGGACAGGGGGTGTCTGGCTACACCTTC,CASRGQGVSGYTF
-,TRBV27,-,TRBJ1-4,TGTGCCAGCAGTTTTGGGCAGCATGCAACTAATGAAAAACTGTTTTTT,CASSFGQHATNEKLFF
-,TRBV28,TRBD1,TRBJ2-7,TGTGCCAGCAGGGGGACAGGGGCCGAGCAGTACTTC,CASRGTGAEQYF
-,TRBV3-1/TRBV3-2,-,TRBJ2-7,TGTGCCAGCAGCCAAGTCAGGGGCTCTTACGAGCAGTACTTC,CASSQVRGSYEQYF
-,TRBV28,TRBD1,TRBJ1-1,TGTGCCAGCAGTTCGCATGGGACAGTCAACACTGAAGCTTTCTTT,CASSSHGTVNTEAFF
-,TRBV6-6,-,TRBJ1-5,TGTGCCAGCAGCACCCAGGGTGGTGGTCAGCCCCAGCATTTT,CASSTQGGGQPQHF
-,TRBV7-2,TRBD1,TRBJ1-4,TGTGCCAGCAGCCTTAGGGGGCTGGGTGAAAAACTGTTTTTT,CASSLRGLGEKLFF
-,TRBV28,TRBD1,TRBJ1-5,TGTGCCAGCAGCCAAACAGGGGGCGGTCAGCCCCAGCATTTT,CASSQTGGGQPQHF
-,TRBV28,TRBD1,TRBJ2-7,TGTGCCAGCAGTTTATTTGCAGGGGGCAACGAGCAGTACTTC,CASSLFAGGNEQYF
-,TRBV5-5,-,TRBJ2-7,TGTGCCAGCAGCTTGGTTTCGGGTTCCTACGAGCAGTACTTC,CASSLVSGSYEQYF
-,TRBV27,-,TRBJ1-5,TGTGCCAGCAGTTTCCGCATCGGTATTCAGCCCCAGCATTTT,CASSFRIGIQPQHF
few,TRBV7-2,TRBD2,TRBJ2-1,TGTGCCAGCACCCACCCGGGACTAGCGAGGAATGAGCAGTTCTTC,CASTHPGLARNEQFF
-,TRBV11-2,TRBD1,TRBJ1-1,TGTGCCAGCAGCGATAGGACAGGGGGCACTGAAGCTTTCTTT,CASSDRTGGTEAFF
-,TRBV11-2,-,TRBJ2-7,TGTGCCAGCAGCTGGGGCGGGGGCTCCGAGCAGTACTTC,CASSWGGGSEQYF